This T cell receptor beta chain was captured by sequencing in a study of shared clonotypes between healthy human individuals. Study overall: The study used three CD4 naive, three CD4 memory, two CD8 naive and one CD8 memory plate per donor.

Each sample came from a Caucasian adult donor living in Nashville, Tennessee. At a deep level, the assay was run. Generated by immunoSEQ multiplex PCR, the TCRdb table keeps only in-frame clones and is missing some. The sample includes 600,000 to 750,000 clones, roughly 72% seen only once; the top ten take around 1.8%. The V end was cut by 4 bases, the J end by 7 bases, with 9 bases between. The length of the CDR3 is 11 residues. Germline CDR1 and CDR2: SGHRS and YFSETQ. Only a few counts were recorded for this clone. V and J are TRBV5-1 and TRBJ2-7; D is tentatively TRBD1 or TRBD2 (6 bases each). This sequence was found in a woman in her 30s in good health. The sequenced sample was memory CD4+ T cells sorted from blood. Subset: CD45RA-negative fraction. The CDR3: CASSVGGEQYF. The CDR3 DNA is TGCGCCAGCAGCGTAGGGGGGGAGCAGTACTTC.